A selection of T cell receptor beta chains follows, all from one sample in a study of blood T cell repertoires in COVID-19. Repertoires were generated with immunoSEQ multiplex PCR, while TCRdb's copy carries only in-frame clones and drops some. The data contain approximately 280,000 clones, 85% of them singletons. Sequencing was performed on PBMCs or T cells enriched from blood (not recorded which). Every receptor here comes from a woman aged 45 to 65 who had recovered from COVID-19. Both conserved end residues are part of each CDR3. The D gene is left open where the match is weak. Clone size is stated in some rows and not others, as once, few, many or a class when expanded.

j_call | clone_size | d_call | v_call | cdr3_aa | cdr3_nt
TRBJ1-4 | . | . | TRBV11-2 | CASSLAPRGGEKLFF | TGTGCCAGCAGCTTAGCACCCCGGGGAGGCGAAAAACTGTTTTTT
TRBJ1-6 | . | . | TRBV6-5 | CATGQRSDLLHF | TGTGCCACCGGACAGAGGTCCGATCTTCTCCACTTT
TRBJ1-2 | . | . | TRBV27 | CASSSSTRGPYGYTF | TGTGCCAGCAGTTCCTCGACAAGGGGCCCATATGGCTACACCTTC
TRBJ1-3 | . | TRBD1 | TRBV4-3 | CASSQDPPRQGGGNTIYF | TGCGCCAGCAGCCAAGATCCCCCCCGACAGGGAGGAGGAAACACCATATATTTT
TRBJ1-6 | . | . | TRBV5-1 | CASSLGSGGAWSPLHF | TGCGCCAGCAGCTTGGGCAGTGGGGGCGCTTGGTCACCCCTCCACTTT
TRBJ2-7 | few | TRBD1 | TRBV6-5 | CASTDWDRGTYEQYF | TGTGCCAGCACCGACTGGGACAGGGGAACTTACGAGCAGTACTTC
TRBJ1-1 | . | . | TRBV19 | CASGHYEAFF | TGTGCCAGTGGACACTATGAAGCTTTCTTT
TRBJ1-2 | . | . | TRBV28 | CASSFNVILGGGGGGYTF | TGTGCCAGCAGTTTTAATGTAATCCTTGGGGGAGGCGGAGGAGGCTACACCTTC
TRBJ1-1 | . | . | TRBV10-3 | CAMAGMNTEAFF | TGTGCCATGGCAGGGATGAACACTGAAGCTTTCTTT
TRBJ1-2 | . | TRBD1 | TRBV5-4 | CASTPGQGNYGYTF | TGTGCCAGCACACCAGGACAGGGCAACTATGGCTACACCTTC
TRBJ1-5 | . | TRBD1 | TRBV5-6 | CASSLGQGIQPQHF | TGTGCCAGCAGCTTGGGACAGGGGATCCAGCCCCAGCATTTT
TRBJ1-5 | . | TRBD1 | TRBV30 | CAWSRQGDQPQHF | TGTGCCTGGAGTCGACAGGGAGATCAGCCCCAGCATTTT
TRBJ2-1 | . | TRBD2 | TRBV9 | CASSDREGPYNEQFF | TGTGCCAGCAGCGACCGGGAGGGCCCCTACAATGAGCAGTTCTTC
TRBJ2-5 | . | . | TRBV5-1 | CASSLTSGGGETQYF | TGCGCCAGCAGCTTGACTTCAGGAGGTGGGGAGACCCAGTACTTC
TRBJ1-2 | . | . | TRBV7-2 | CASSLDGKFTVRYGYTF | TGTGCCAGCAGCTTAGACGGGAAGTTCACCGTCCGCTATGGCTACACCTTC
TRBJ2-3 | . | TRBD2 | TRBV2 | CASKSTSGRRESTDTQYF | TGTGCCAGCAAAAGTACTAGCGGGAGACGTGAGAGCACAGATACGCAGTATTTT
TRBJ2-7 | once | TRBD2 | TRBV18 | CASSQSSGMMYEQYF | TGTGCCAGCTCACAGTCTAGCGGGATGATGTACGAGCAGTACTTC
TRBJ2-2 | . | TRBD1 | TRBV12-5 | CASGLAWDRNTGELFF | TGTGCTAGTGGTTTGGCCTGGGACAGGAACACCGGGGAGCTGTTTTTT
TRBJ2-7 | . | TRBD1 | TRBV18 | CASSTTGSEQYF | TGTGCCAGCTCAACGACAGGGAGCGAGCAGTACTTC
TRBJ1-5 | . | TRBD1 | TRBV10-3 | CAISEFGQGRNQPQHF | TGTGCCATCAGTGAGTTCGGACAGGGGCGCAATCAGCCCCAGCATTTT
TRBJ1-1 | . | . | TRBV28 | CASTMGGVGHTEAFF | TGTGCCAGCACCATGGGGGGGGTCGGGCACACTGAAGCTTTCTTT
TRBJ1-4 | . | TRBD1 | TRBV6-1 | CASSEEGQATEKLFF | TGTGCCAGCAGTGAAGAGGGACAGGCTACTGAAAAACTGTTTTTT
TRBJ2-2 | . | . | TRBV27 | CASRQQGTGELFF | TGTGCCAGCAGACAACAGGGAACCGGGGAGCTGTTTTTT